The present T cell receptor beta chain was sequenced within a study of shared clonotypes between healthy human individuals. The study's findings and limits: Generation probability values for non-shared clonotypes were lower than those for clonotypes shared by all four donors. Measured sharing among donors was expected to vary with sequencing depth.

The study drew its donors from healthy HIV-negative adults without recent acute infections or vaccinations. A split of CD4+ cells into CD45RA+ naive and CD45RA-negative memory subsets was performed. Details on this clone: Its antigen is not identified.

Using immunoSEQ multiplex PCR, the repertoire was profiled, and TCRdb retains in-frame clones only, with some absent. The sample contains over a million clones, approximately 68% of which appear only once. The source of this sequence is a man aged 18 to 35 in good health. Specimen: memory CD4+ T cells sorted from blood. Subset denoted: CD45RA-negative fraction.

This chain's CDR3 is CASSLGPGDEQFF. CDR3 DNA sequence: TGTGCCAGCAGCCTTGGTCCGGGCGATGAGCAGTTCTTC. This chain connects TRBV14 to TRBJ2-1; unclear D gene. Germline V lookup: CDR1 SGHDN, CDR2 FVKESK. The CDR3 has 13 residues. With 4 bases removed from V and 8 bases from J, the gap between germline ends came to 12 bases.